This T cell receptor (beta chain) was observed in a study of response to subunit inactivated influenza vaccine. General study results and limits: Authors suggested few new T cells are recruited by each seasonal influenza vaccination.

A single record per CDR3 protein comes from TCRdb applying MiXCR to the RT-PCR reads. The profile shows 650,000 to 700,000 distinct CDR3 sequences, around 14% of them singletons. In its sample, this clonotype was seen many times. The target antigen is unknown. The CDR3 runs 14 residues. The V and J ends lost 7 bases and 7 bases respectively, with 20 bases between them. The source of this sequence is a man over 45 who received an inactivated influenza vaccine. The sample in question was PBMCs from blood, obtained about 12 days after vaccination. The chain combines TRBV12-3 or TRBV12-4 with TRBJ2-7, with a weak D call TRBD1 (6 bases). In DNA, the CDR3 is TGTGCCAGCACCGTACAGGGTCGATCTCGTGAGCAGTACTTC. Translating it yields CASTVQGRSREQYF.